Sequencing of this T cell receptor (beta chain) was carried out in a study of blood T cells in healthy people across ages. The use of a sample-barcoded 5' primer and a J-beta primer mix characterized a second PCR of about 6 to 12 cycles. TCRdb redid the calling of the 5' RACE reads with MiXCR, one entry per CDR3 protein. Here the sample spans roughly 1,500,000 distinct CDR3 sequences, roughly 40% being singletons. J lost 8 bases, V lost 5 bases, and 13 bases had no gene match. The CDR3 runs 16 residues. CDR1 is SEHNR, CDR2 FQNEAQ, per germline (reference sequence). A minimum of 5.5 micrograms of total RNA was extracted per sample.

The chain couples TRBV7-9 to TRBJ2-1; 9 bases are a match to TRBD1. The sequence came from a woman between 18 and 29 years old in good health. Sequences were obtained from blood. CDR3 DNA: TGTGCCAGCAGCACGACAGGGGGGACCTTTCAGTATGAGCAGTTCTTC. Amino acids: CASSTTGGTFQYEQFF.